The clone carrying this TCR beta chain has only a few counts. These data come from a study of regulatory T cells in long-lasting Graves disease. CDR3 regions were amplified by Arm-PCR using iRepertoire HTBI primers to build TCR beta libraries. From the multiplex PCR reads, TCRdb called clonotypes with MiXCR, one entry per CDR3 protein. The table has hundreds of thousands of distinct CDR3 sequences, about 16% seen once. Germline V gives CDR1 PRHDT, CDR2 FYEKMQ (reference sequence). Trimming took off 1 base at V and 1 base at J, with 12 bases between the two ends. There are 16 residues in the CDR3. Time point meaning: newly diagnosed GD, antithyroid drugs for less than 3 months. Isolated PBMC RNA provided the starting material for the TCR library. The same data also contributed to another study, on T cells in Graves' hyperthyroidism and ophthalmopathy. That source adds: Researchers ran a first-round RT-PCR on the TCR CDR3 using the HTBI primer set.

The gene calls are TRBV13 and TRBJ2-3; maybe TRBD1 (6 bases). The receptor comes from a man aged 18 to 35 with Graves disease. This sample comprised peripheral blood mononuclear cells (PBMCs), obtained at new diagnosis, from a patient treated with antithyroid drugs. The CDR3 loop is CASSLVFRGGTDTQYF. Here the CDR3 DNA reads TGTGCCAGCAGCTTAGTTTTCAGGGGTGGCACAGATACGCAGTATTTT.